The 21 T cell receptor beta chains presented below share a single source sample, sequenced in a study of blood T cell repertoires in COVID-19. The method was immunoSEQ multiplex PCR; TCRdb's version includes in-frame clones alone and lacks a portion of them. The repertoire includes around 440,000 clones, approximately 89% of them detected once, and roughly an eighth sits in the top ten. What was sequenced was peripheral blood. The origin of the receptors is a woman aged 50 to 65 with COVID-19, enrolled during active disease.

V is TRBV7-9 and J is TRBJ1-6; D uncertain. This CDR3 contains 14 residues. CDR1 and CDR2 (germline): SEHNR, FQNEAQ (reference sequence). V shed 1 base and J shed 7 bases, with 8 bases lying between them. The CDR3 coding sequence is TGTGCCAGCAGCTTAGGTTACAGCAATTCACCCCTCCACTTT. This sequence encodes CASSLGYSNSPLHF.

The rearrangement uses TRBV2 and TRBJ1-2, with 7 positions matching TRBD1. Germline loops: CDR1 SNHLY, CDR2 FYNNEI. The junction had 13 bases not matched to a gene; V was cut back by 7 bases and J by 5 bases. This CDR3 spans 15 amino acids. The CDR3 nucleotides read TGTGCCAGCACCGAAGGGCCAGGGGGATGGTATGGCTACACCTTC. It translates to CASTEGPGGWYGYTF. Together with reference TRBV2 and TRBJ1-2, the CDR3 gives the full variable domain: EPEVTQTPSHQVTQMGQEVILRCVPISNHLYFYWYRQILGQKVEFLVSFYNNEISEKSEIFDDQFSVERPDGSNFTLKIRSTKLEDSAMYFCASTEGPGGWYGYTFGSGTRLTVV.

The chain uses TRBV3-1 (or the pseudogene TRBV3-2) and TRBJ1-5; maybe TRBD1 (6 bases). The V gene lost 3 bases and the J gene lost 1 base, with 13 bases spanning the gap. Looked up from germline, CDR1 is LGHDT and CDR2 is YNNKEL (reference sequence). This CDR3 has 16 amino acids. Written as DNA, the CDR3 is TGTGCCAGCAGCCAGAACCCAACAGGGAGCAATCAGCCCCAGCATTTT. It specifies CASSQNPTGSNQPQHF.

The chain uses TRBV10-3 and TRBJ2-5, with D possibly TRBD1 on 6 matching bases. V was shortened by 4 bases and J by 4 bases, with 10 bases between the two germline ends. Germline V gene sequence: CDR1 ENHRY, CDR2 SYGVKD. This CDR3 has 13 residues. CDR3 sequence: CAISGTVGETQYF. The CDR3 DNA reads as TGTGCCATCAGTGGGACAGTAGGAGAGACCCAGTACTTC.

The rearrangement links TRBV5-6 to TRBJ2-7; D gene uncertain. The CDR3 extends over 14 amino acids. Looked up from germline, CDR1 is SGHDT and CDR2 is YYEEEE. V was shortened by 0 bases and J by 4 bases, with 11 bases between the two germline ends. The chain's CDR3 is CASSLGPFGYEQYF. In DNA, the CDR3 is TGTGCCAGCAGCTTGGGGCCCTTCGGGTACGAGCAGTACTTC. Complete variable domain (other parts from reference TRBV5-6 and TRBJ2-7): DAGVTQSPTHLIKTRGQQVTLRCSPKSGHDTVSWYQQALGQGPQFIFQYYEEEERQRGNFPDRFSGHQFPNYSSELNVNALLLGDSALYLCASSLGPFGYEQYFGPGTRLTVT.

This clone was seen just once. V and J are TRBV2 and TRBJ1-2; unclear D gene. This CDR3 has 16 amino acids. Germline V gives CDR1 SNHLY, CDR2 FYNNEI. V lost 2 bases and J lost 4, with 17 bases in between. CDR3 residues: CASSELLGGLSYGYTF. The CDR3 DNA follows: TGTGCCAGCAGTGAATTGTTGGGAGGACTGTCCTATGGCTACACCTTC.

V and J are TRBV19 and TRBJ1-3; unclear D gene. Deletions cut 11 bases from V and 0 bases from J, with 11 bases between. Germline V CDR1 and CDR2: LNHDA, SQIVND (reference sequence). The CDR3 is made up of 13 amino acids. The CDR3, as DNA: TGTGCCGTCCGACTGAACTCTGGAAACACCATATATTTT. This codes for CAVRLNSGNTIYF.

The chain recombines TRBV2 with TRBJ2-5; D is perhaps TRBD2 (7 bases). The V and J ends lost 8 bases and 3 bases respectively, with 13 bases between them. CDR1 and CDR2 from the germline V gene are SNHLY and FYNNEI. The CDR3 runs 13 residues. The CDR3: CASGRGGEETQYF. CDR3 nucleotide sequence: TGTGCCAGCGGGAGGGGGGGCGAAGAGACCCAGTACTTC.

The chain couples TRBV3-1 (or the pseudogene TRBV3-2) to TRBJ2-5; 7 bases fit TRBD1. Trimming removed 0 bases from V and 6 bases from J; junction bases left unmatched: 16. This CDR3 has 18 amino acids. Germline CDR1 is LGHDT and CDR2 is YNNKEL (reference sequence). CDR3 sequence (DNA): TGTGCCAGCAGCCAAGAATCATTAGCGCGACAGGGTATGAAGACCCAGTACTTC. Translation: CASSQESLARQGMKTQYF.

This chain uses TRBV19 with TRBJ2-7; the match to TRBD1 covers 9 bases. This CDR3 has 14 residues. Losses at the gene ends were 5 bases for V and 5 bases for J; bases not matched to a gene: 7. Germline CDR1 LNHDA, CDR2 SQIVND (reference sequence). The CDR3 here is CASSAQQGADEQYF. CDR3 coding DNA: TGTGCCAGTAGTGCCCAACAGGGGGCAGACGAGCAGTACTTC.

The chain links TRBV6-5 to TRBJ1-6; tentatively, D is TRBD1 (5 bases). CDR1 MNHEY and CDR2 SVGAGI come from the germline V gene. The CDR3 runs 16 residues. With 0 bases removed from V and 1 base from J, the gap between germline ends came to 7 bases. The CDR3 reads CASSYSDNSYNSPLHF. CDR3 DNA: TGTGCCAGCAGTTACTCGGACAATTCCTATAATTCACCCCTCCACTTT.

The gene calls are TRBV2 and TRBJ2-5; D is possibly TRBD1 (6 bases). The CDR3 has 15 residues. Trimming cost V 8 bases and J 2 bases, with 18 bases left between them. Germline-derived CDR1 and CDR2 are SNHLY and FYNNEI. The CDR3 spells CASREWGLRQETQYF. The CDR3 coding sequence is TGTGCCAGCCGGGAATGGGGGCTGAGACAAGAGACCCAGTACTTC.

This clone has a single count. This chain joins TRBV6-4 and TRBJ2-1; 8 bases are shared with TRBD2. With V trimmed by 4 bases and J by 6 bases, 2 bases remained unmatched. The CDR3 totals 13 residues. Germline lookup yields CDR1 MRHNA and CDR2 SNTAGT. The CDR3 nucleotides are TGTGCCAGCAGTGTGACTAGCGTCAATGAGCAGTTCTTC. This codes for CASSVTSVNEQFF.

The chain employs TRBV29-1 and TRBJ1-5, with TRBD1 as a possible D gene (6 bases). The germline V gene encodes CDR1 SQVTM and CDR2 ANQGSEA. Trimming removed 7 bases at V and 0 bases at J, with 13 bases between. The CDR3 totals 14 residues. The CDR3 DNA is TGCAGCGCCTCGACAGGAGGTAGCAATCAGCCCCAGCATTTT. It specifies CSASTGGSNQPQHF. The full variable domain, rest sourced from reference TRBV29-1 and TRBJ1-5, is SAVISQKPSRDICQRGTSLTIQCQVDSQVTMMFWYRQQPGQSLTLIATANQGSEATYESGFVIDKFPISRPNLTFSTLTVSNMSPEDSSIYLCSASTGGSNQPQHFGDGTRLSIL.

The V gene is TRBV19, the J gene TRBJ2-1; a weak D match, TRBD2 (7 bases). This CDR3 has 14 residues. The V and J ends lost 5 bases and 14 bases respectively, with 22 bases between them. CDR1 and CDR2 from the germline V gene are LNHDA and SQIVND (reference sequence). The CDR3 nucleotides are TGTGCCAGTAGTGGGCCCTTTGGGGGGGACACTAAGTTCTTC. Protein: CASSGPFGGDTKFF.

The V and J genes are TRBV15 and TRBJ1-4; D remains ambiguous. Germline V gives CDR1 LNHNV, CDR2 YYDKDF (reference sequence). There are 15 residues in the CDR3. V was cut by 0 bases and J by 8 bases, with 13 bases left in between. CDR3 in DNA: TGTGCCACCAGCAGAGATCCCACACAGCAAGAAAAACTGTTTTTT. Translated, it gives CATSRDPTQQEKLFF.

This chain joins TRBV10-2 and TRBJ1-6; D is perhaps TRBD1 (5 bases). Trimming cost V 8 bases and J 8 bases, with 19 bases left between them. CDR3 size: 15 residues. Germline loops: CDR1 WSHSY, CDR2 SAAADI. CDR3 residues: CASQNPTVSDSPLHF. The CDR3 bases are TGCGCCAGCCAGAACCCGACAGTCTCGGATTCACCCCTCCACTTT.

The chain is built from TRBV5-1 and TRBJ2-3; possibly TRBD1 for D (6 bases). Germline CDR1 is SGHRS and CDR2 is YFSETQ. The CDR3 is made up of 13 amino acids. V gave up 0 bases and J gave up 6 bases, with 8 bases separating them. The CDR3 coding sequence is TGCGCCAGCAGCTTGGAGGGGGTCGATACGCAGTATTTT. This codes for CASSLEGVDTQYF.

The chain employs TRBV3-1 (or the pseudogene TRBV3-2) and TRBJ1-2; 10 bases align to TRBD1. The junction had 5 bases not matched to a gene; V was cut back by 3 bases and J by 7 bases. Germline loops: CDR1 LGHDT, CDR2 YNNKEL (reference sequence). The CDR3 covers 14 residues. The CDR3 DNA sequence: TGTGCCAGCAGCCAGAGACAGGGGGCGTTTGGCTACACCTTC. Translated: CASSQRQGAFGYTF.

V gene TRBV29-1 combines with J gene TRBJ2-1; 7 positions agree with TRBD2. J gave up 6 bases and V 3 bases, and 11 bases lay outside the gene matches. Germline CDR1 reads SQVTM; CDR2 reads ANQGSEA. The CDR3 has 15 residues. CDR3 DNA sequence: TGCAGCGTTGAGGGAGGGACCCGTCCATTCAATGAGCAGTTCTTC. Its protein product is CSVEGGTRPFNEQFF.

The CDR3 is CSVEGTGLTEAFF. CDR3 nucleotides: TGCAGCGTTGAGGGGACAGGGTTGACTGAAGCTTTCTTT. This rearrangement joins TRBV29-1 to TRBJ1-1; TRBD1 matches at 9 bases. The CDR3 sequence is 13 residues long. Germline values: CDR1 SQVTM, CDR2 ANQGSEA. The J segment lost 5 bases and the V segment lost 3 bases, leaving 4 bases of the junction unmatched.